Each of the 14 T cell receptor beta chains below was sequenced from the same sample in a study of cytomegalovirus exposure and HLA in healthy donors. The PCR used 60 Vbeta and 13 Jbeta primers. The table came from immunoSEQ multiplex PCR; TCRdb's copy has only in-frame clones and leaves some out. This table has about 110,000 clones, 76% appearing once. The sample consisted of PBMCs. The receptors shown here come from a man aged 25 to 45 in good health and CMV-seropositive.

In DNA form, the CDR3 reads TGTGCCAGCAGTTACGGCCCTGGGAGAAACTATGGCTACACCTTC. Encoded protein: CASSYGPGRNYGYTF. The J gene is TRBJ1-2, the V gene TRBV6-6; D gene uncertain. Germline V CDR1 and CDR2: MNHNY, SVGAGI (reference sequence). Trimming left V 2 bases short and J 2 bases short, with 12 bases between. The CDR3 runs to 15 residues.

V is TRBV6-1 and J is TRBJ2-7; 8 nucleotides match TRBD2. Germline CDR1 and CDR2: MNHNS and SASEGT. The CDR3 runs to 17 residues. The junction had 8 bases not matched to a gene; V was cut back by 0 bases and J by 1 base. CDR3 amino acids: CASSEALRGLGSYEQYF. For the CDR3, the DNA is TGTGCCAGCAGTGAAGCGCTTCGGGGACTAGGTTCCTACGAGCAGTACTTC.

This sequence joins TRBV27 and TRBJ2-1, with 14 bases aligning to TRBD2. Trimming cost V 9 bases and J 4 bases; bases outside gene matches: 8. CDR1 is MNHEY, CDR2 SMNVEV, per germline (reference sequence). The CDR3 is made up of 16 amino acids. CDR3 in amino acids: CASSNRLAGGYNEQFF. Here the CDR3 DNA reads TGTGCCAGTTCTAACCGACTAGCGGGGGGGTACAATGAGCAGTTCTTC.

The chain uses TRBV11-2 and TRBJ2-2; 11 nucleotides align to TRBD1. CDR1 SGHAT and CDR2 FQNNGV come from the germline V gene. Losses at the gene ends were 5 bases for V and 5 bases for J; bases not matched to a gene: 4. The length of the CDR3 is 15 residues. The CDR3 nucleotides are TGTGCCAGCAGCCCCGGGACAGGGGGGACCGGGGAGCTGTTTTTT. Its translation is CASSPGTGGTGELFF.

This chain uses TRBV2 with TRBJ2-5; 7 positions match TRBD1. Trimming cost V 7 bases and J 5 bases; bases outside gene matches: 10. CDR1 and CDR2 (germline): SNHLY, FYNNEI. The CDR3 runs 14 residues. CDR3 bases: TGTGCCAGCACAGCCTACAGGGGTGGCGAGACCCAGTACTTC. Residues: CASTAYRGGETQYF.

The chain links TRBV15 to TRBJ1-5; D ambiguous. CDR1 LNHNV and CDR2 YYDKDF come from the germline V gene (reference sequence). V was pared by 0 bases and J by 0 bases, with 6 bases between. This CDR3 spans 15 amino acids. DNA for the CDR3: TGTGCCACCAGCAGAGAAATCCATAGCAATCAGCCCCAGCATTTT. Translating it yields CATSREIHSNQPQHF.

In this sample, this clone turned up a few times. The rearrangement links TRBV13 to TRBJ2-3; no definite D call. The CDR3 runs to 13 residues. Germline V gene lookup returns CDR1 PRHDT and CDR2 FYEKMQ (reference sequence). V lost 2 bases and J 6 bases, leaving 9 bases between the germline ends. The CDR3 reads CASSLFYGDTQYF. The DNA of the CDR3 is TGTGCCAGCAGCTTATTTTACGGGGATACGCAGTATTTT.

This clone has just a few counts. The chain couples TRBV27 to TRBJ2-7; maybe TRBD1 (6 bases). V gave up 6 bases and J gave up 3 bases, with 15 bases separating them. This CDR3 has 14 amino acids. The germline gives CDR1 MNHEY, CDR2 SMNVEV (reference sequence). The CDR3, as DNA: TGTGCCAGCAGAACGTCACTACAGGGCTACGAGCAGTACTTC. This codes for CASRTSLQGYEQYF.

V is TRBV6-6 and J is TRBJ2-7, with TRBD1 identical over 8 bases. Trimming took 2 bases from V and 4 from J; bases not matched to a gene: 7. The CDR3 length is 15 residues. Germline V lookup: CDR1 MNHNY, CDR2 SVGAGI (reference sequence). Here the CDR3 DNA reads TGTGCCAGCAGTTACGTAGGACAGGGAGGATACGAGCAGTACTTC. This codes for CASSYVGQGGYEQYF.

The chain joins TRBV5-6 to TRBJ1-5; no definite D call. Germline V CDR1 and CDR2: SGHDT, YYEEEE. The CDR3 has 16 amino acids. V was trimmed by 1 base and J by 0 bases, leaving 11 bases between them. The CDR3, as DNA: TGTGCCAGCAGCTTGTGGCAGACATATAGCAATCAGCCCCAGCATTTT. Encoded protein: CASSLWQTYSNQPQHF.

This clone was found a few times. The chain has TRBV4-2 and TRBJ2-3, with 7 nucleotides matching TRBD2. After removal of 2 bases from V and 2 bases from J, the junction contained 4 bases not matched to a gene. From germline, CDR1 is LGHNA and CDR2 YNFKEQ. The CDR3 is made up of 15 amino acids. As DNA, the CDR3 is TGTGCCAGCAGCCAATTTACTAGCGACACAGATACGCAGTATTTT. Residues: CASSQFTSDTDTQYF.

This chain links TRBV4-3 with TRBJ2-2; no clear D gene. V dropped 0 bases and J dropped 4 bases, with 9 bases sitting between them. This CDR3 comprises 15 residues. CDR1 is LGHNA and CDR2 is YSLEER in the germline V gene. The CDR3 is CASSQDSSGTGELFF. As DNA, the CDR3 is TGCGCCAGCAGCCAAGATTCCTCCGGCACCGGGGAGCTGTTTTTT.

On this clone: Relative to the germline gene, one junction end is altered; a read error may explain this. J is TRBJ2-2 and V is TRBV5-1; 10 nucleotides align to TRBD1. The CDR3 loop spans 18 amino acids. CDR1 is SGHRS, CDR2 YFSETQ, per germline. In DNA form, the CDR3 reads TGCGTCAGCAGCTTAACCGACAGGGGGCCGGTGAACACCGGGGAGCTGTTTTTT. Translated: CVSSLTDRGPVNTGELFF.

The chain is built from TRBV28 and TRBJ1-5; 8 bases are shared with TRBD1. V trimming: 1 base; J trimming: 5 bases; junction bases outside the gene matches: 7. The CDR3 spans 16 residues. Germline V gene sequence: CDR1 MDHEN, CDR2 SYDVKM. CDR3 sequence reads: CASSLYRTGWDQPQHF. CDR3 nucleotides: TGTGCCAGCAGTTTATATAGGACAGGGTGGGATCAGCCCCAGCATTTT.